This T cell receptor (beta chain) was obtained from a study of CD8+ T cells in alopecia areata. Overall study: Severity scores in treated patients reflected the percentage of scalp affected.

Noted treatment: oral pan-JAK inhibitor, 5-10 mg twice daily. Alopecia areata patients provided lesional scalp punch biopsies and peripheral blood. The length of the CDR3 is 17 residues. Per the germline V gene, CDR1 is SGHRS and CDR2 is YFSETQ. With V trimmed by 4 bases and J by 0 bases, 8 bases remained unmatched. Once RNA had been extracted, it was reverse transcribed into cDNA to act as the sequencing template. Produced via immunoSEQ multiplex PCR; TCRdb's table is partial and in-frame only. The sample includes about 3,800 clones, over 70% of them seen just once. The chain joins TRBV5-1 to TRBJ2-2; 8 positions match TRBD2. The clonotype originates from a human donor with alopecia areata. Sequenced here: skin, sampled at week 24, from a patient treated with tofacitinib. The CDR3 DNA is TGCGCCAGCAGCGACCGAACGGGGGGGACGAACACCGGGGAGCTGTTTTTT. It is translated as CASSDRTGGTNTGELFF.